This is a list of T cell receptor beta chains from one sample in a study of blood T cell repertoires in COVID-19. Assay used: immunoSEQ multiplex PCR; TCRdb lists only in-frame clones, some missing. The data contain about 670,000 clones, about 90% of them seen just once; the ten biggest clones take up roughly 0.25%. The specimen sequenced was peripheral blood. The source of these receptors is a woman younger than 35 with acute or convalescent COVID-19. Each CDR3 is given with its conserved first and last residue. The D gene is left open where the match is weak. Some rows mark clone size as missing; the rest say once, few, many or name a class of expanded clone.

V gene	clone size	D gene	J gene	CDR3 protein	CDR3 DNA
TRBV5-4	.	.	TRBJ1-3	CASSSTLGVGNTIYF	TGTGCCAGCAGTTCAACCCTCGGGGTCGGAAACACCATATATTTT
TRBV23-1	.	TRBD2	TRBJ2-1	CASSQSGAGGPSYNEQFF	TGCGCCAGCAGCCAATCTGGAGCGGGGGGCCCCTCCTACAATGAGCAGTTCTTC
TRBV9	.	TRBD1	TRBJ1-2	CASSVAAGGSMTGYTF	TGTGCCAGCAGCGTAGCGGCAGGGGGTTCTATGACTGGCTACACCTTC
TRBV6-1	.	.	TRBJ1-2	CASSEARGLGYTF	TGTGCCAGCAGTGAAGCGCGAGGGCTAGGCTACACCTTC
TRBV5-6	once	TRBD1	TRBJ1-4	CASSLRDRVGEELFF	TGTGCCAGCAGCTTGCGGGACAGGGTGGGTGAAGAACTGTTTTTT
TRBV5-4	.	TRBD2	TRBJ2-3	CASSSVTSGGTNTQYF	TGTGCCAGCAGCTCCGTGACTAGCGGGGGGACTAATACGCAGTATTTT
TRBV5-1	.	.	TRBJ1-2	CASSLGDSGYTF	TGCGCCAGCAGCTTAGGGGATAGCGGCTACACCTTC
TRBV3-1/TRBV3-2	.	.	TRBJ1-2	CASSQDSIGGVDYGYTF	TGTGCCAGCAGCCAAGATTCGATCGGGGGTGTTGACTATGGCTACACCTTC
TRBV6-5	.	.	TRBJ2-3	CASLESTDTQYF	TGTGCCAGCTTGGAGAGCACAGATACGCAGTATTTT
TRBV4-2	.	.	TRBJ1-3	CASSQLGSGNTIYF	TGTGCCAGCAGCCAACTAGGATCTGGAAACACCATATATTTT
TRBV20-1	.	.	TRBJ1-2	CSASRTVDTFF	TGCAGTGCTTCCAGGACAGTAGATACCTTCTTC
TRBV19	.	.	TRBJ2-5	CASSKTGNHQETQYF	TGTGCCAGTAGCAAAACAGGGAATCACCAAGAGACCCAGTACTTC
TRBV4-1	.	.	TRBJ1-1	CASSQQGSSSEAFF	TGCGCCAGCAGCCAACAGGGTAGTAGCTCTGAAGCTTTCTTT
TRBV12-2	.	.	TRBJ1-2	CASRLGGTESYIYGYTF	TGTGCAAGTCGCTTAGGGGGCACTGAATCCTACATATATGGCTACACCTTC
TRBV12-5	once	TRBD1	TRBJ2-7	CASARTGSYEQYF	TGTGCTAGTGCCAGGACAGGGTCCTACGAGCAGTACTTC